This T cell receptor beta chain stems from a study of T cell responses to AZD1222 COVID-19 vaccine. Note on this clone: The antigen is not known.

Repertoires were generated with immunoSEQ multiplex PCR, while TCRdb's copy carries only in-frame clones and drops some. Among some 150,000 clones listed, more than 90% were seen once. Study-level findings and limits: Once two AZD1222 doses were given, Spike-specific TCR breadth and depth went up.

The receptor was derived from an adult in good health. The sample here was peripheral blood, taken on day 0 of AZD1222 vaccination.

The DNA for the CDR3 is TGTGCCACCAGCAGGCAGGGGAACACTGAAGCTTTCTTT. It translates to CATSRQGNTEAFF. The J gene is TRBJ1-1, the V gene TRBV15; a possible D gene is TRBD1 (5 bases). Between the trimmed V and J ends, which lost 3 bases and 1 base, there was a span of 6 bases. CDR1 is LNHNV and CDR2 is YYDKDF in the germline V gene (reference sequence). This CDR3 has 13 residues. Full variable domain (outside the CDR3, taken from reference TRBV15 and TRBJ1-1): DAMVIQNPRYQVTQFGKPVTLSCSQTLNHNVMYWYQQKSSQAPKLLFHYYDKDFNNEADTPDNFQSRRPNTSFCFLDIRSPGLGDTAMYLCATSRQGNTEAFFGQGTRLTVV.